One sample yielded the 32 T cell receptor beta chains listed below, sequenced in a study of blood T cell repertoires in COVID-19. Assay used: immunoSEQ multiplex PCR; TCRdb lists only in-frame clones, some missing. The sample holds approximately 300,000 clones; over 70% are singletons and the top ten take about 1.2%. The sequenced material came from peripheral blood. These receptors originate from a woman between 45 and 65 years old with acute or convalescent COVID-19.

Worth noting for this clone: The same CDR3 can be traced to other DNA sequences in this sample. This chain uses TRBV5-1 with TRBJ1-4; the match to TRBD1 covers 7 bases. This CDR3 spans 15 amino acids. The V segment lost 0 bases and the J segment 8 bases; nucleotides outside the gene matches: 7. Germline CDR1 is SGHRS and CDR2 is YFSETQ. Here the CDR3 reads CASSLEGTDGEKLFF. The CDR3 region has the DNA TGCGCCAGCAGCTTGGAGGGGACAGATGGCGAAAAACTGTTTTTT. Variable domain in full (rest from reference TRBV5-1 and TRBJ1-4): KAGVTQTPRYLIKTRGQQVTLSCSPISGHRSVSWYQQTPGQGLQFLFEYFSETQRNKGNFPGRFSGRQFSNSRSEMNVSTLELGDSALYLCASSLEGTDGEKLFFGSGTQLSVL.

About this clone: In the same sample, other DNA sequences code for this CDR3. The rearrangement links TRBV5-1 to TRBJ2-1; D is perhaps TRBD1 (6 bases). Per the germline V gene, CDR1 is SGHRS and CDR2 is YFSETQ. V shed 2 bases and J shed 0 bases, with 6 bases lying between them. The CDR3 sequence is 14 residues long. The CDR3 protein is CASSLGGSYNEQFF. CDR3 nucleotides: TGCGCCAGCAGCTTAGGGGGCTCCTACAATGAGCAGTTCTTC.

This sequence joins TRBV9 and TRBJ2-3; D is possibly TRBD2 (5 bases). Trimming took 4 bases from V and 9 from J, leaving 27 bases between them. CDR3 size: 17 residues. The V gene's germline CDR1 is SGDLS and CDR2 YYNGEE. CDR3 sequence (DNA): TGTGCCAGCAGCCCCTTCCTGGGAGCCCACCCGCCTGACACGCAGTATTTT. This translates into CASSPFLGAHPPDTQYF.

The rearrangement joins TRBV15 to TRBJ1-2; D may be TRBD1 (6 bases). V lost 0 bases, J lost 4 bases, and 9 bases lay in between. The CDR3 loop spans 14 amino acids. Germline V CDR1 and CDR2: LNHNV, YYDKDF (reference sequence). The DNA of the CDR3 is TGTGCCACCAGCAGAGATCAGGGGCCCTATGGCTACACCTTC. Protein product: CATSRDQGPYGYTF.

CDR3 coding DNA: TGTGCCAGCACCCGGGACAGCCATCAGCCCCAGCATTTT. It yields the protein CASTRDSHQPQHF. The genes are TRBV2 and TRBJ1-5, with 7 bases lining up with TRBD1. The germline V gene has CDR1 SNHLY and CDR2 FYNNEI. The V segment lost 7 bases and the J segment 5 bases; nucleotides outside the gene matches: 5. This CDR3 region has 13 residues.

The chain has TRBV20-1 and TRBJ1-6; TRBD1 is a possible D gene (6 bases). The germline V and J ends were trimmed by 3 bases and 8 bases, with 11 bases remaining between them. The CDR3 spans 13 residues. Germline CDR1 and CDR2: DFQATT and SNEGSKA (reference sequence). The CDR3 region has the DNA TGCAGTGCTAGTCAAAACAGGGATTCACCCCTCCACTTT. This sequence encodes CSASQNRDSPLHF.

There are a few counts of this clone. V gene TRBV2 combines with J gene TRBJ1-4, with D possibly being TRBD1 (5 bases). The V and J ends lost 8 bases and 3 bases respectively, with 13 bases between them. Germline V gene sequence: CDR1 SNHLY, CDR2 FYNNEI. The CDR3 is 14 amino acids. The CDR3 DNA reads TGTGCCAGCGAGCCAGGGTTTGCTAATGAAAAACTGTTTTTT. Amino acid sequence: CASEPGFANEKLFF.

The genes are TRBV25-1 and TRBJ1-1, with D maybe TRBD1 (6 bases). V was pared by 3 bases and J by 4 bases, with 9 bases between. Germline CDR1 MGHDK, CDR2 SYGVNS. This CDR3 has 13 amino acids. CDR3 region: CASSDRGGTEAFF. CDR3 coding DNA: TGTGCCAGCAGTGACAGGGGTGGCACTGAAGCTTTCTTT. Based on the CDR3 plus reference TRBV25-1 and TRBJ1-1, the full variable domain is EADIYQTPRYLVIGTGKKITLECSQTMGHDKMYWYQQDPGMELHLIHYSYGVNSTEKGDLSSESTVSRIRTEHFPLTLESARPSHTSQYLCASSDRGGTEAFFGQGTRLTVV.

The genes are TRBV18 and TRBJ2-3; possibly TRBD2 for D (7 bases). The germline gives CDR1 KGHSH, CDR2 LQKENI. With 6 bases removed from V and 2 bases from J, the gap between germline ends came to 12 bases. The CDR3 loop spans 14 amino acids. CDR3 nucleotide sequence: TGTGCCAGCTCCCCCGGGGGGCTCACAGATACGCAGTATTTT. Translated: CASSPGGLTDTQYF.

The V gene is TRBV4-2, the J gene TRBJ2-1; 8 bases match TRBD2. Germline CDR1 LGHNA, CDR2 YNFKEQ. The V and J ends lost 3 bases and 0 bases, in that order; junction bases with no gene match: 4. The length of the CDR3 is 16 residues. The CDR3 reads CASSQAGTSSYNEQFF. The CDR3 nucleotides are TGTGCCAGCAGCCAGGCCGGGACTAGCTCCTACAATGAGCAGTTCTTC.

The chain employs TRBV5-8 and TRBJ2-2, with a possible D match to TRBD1 (5 bases). Trimming removed 0 bases at V and 2 bases at J, with 11 bases between. The CDR3 has 16 amino acids. Germline CDR1 reads SGHTS; CDR2 reads YDEGEE. The DNA of the CDR3 is TGTGCCAGCAGCTTGGCCCTGACAGCAAACACCGGGGAGCTGTTTTTT. Residues: CASSLALTANTGELFF.

The V and J genes are TRBV27 and TRBJ1-5; 7 bases are shared with TRBD1. The length of the CDR3 is 13 residues. The V segment lost 7 bases and the J segment 7 bases; nucleotides outside the gene matches: 7. The germline V gene encodes CDR1 MNHEY and CDR2 SMNVEV (reference sequence). The CDR3 nucleotides read TGTGCCAGCACCTACAGGGGAAGACAGCCCCAGCATTTT. Its protein product is CASTYRGRQPQHF.

The rearrangement links TRBV7-3 to TRBJ2-1; 9 bases align to TRBD2. The trim removed 5 bases at V and 9 bases at J, leaving 8 bases unmatched. The CDR3 totals 14 residues. Germline CDR1 is SGHTA and CDR2 is FQGTGA. The CDR3 region has the DNA TGTGCCAGCAGCCCAAGGGGACTAGCCGGTGAGCAGTTCTTC. Protein product: CASSPRGLAGEQFF.

This clone was found a few times. The chain links TRBV19 to TRBJ2-7; TRBD1 agrees at 10 bases. CDR1 is LNHDA, CDR2 SQIVND, per germline (reference sequence). Trimming removed 6 bases from V and 2 bases from J; junction bases left unmatched: 13. This CDR3 region has 17 residues. The CDR3 protein is CASSGDRGYDFPYEQYF. The CDR3 DNA sequence: TGTGCCAGTAGCGGGGACAGGGGCTACGACTTTCCCTACGAGCAGTACTTC.

The chain is built from TRBV25-1 and TRBJ1-2; D uncertain. CDR1 and CDR2 (germline): MGHDK, SYGVNS. Trimming pared 4 bases from V and 8 bases from J, leaving 8 bases between. This CDR3 has 11 residues. The CDR3 loop reads CASSASEGYTF. In nucleotides, the CDR3 is TGTGCCAGCAGTGCATCGGAGGGCTACACCTTC.

J is TRBJ1-1 and V is TRBV7-2; 7 bases fit TRBD1. Germline assignment: CDR1 SGHTA and CDR2 FQGNSA. The CDR3 has 14 amino acids. V was clipped by 5 bases and J by 2 bases; unmatched bases: 5. CDR3 in amino acids: CASSQDRLNTEAFF. The CDR3 DNA is TGTGCCAGCAGCCAGGACAGGTTAAACACTGAAGCTTTCTTT.

This clone was recorded once. This sequence joins TRBV5-1 and TRBJ2-1, with 11 bases aligning to TRBD2. The length of the CDR3 is 14 residues. J lost 7 bases, V lost 8 bases, and 8 bases had no gene match. Germline-derived CDR1 and CDR2 are SGHRS and YFSETQ. In DNA, the CDR3 is TGCGCCAGTCAACTAGCGGGAGCTGAAAATGAGCAGTTCTTC. Translating gives CASQLAGAENEQFF.

The chain recombines TRBV6-6 with TRBJ2-7; D gene unclear. This CDR3 is 12 amino acids long. Germline V gives CDR1 MNHNY, CDR2 SVGAGI (reference sequence). V was trimmed by 8 bases and J by 6 bases, leaving 14 bases between them. CDR3 DNA sequence: TGTGCCAGCGCGCTGAGACTGGGCGAGCAGTACTTC. This gives the protein CASALRLGEQYF.

V is TRBV10-1 and J is TRBJ1-1; no clear D gene. The CDR3 is made up of 12 amino acids. V shed 0 bases and J shed 6 bases, with 5 bases lying between them. The germline CDR1 and CDR2 sequences are WNHNN and SYGVQD (reference sequence). For the CDR3, the DNA is TGCGCCAGCAGTGAGTCGAGCGCTGAAGCTTTCTTT. Protein product: CASSESSAEAFF.

The rearrangement uses TRBV5-1 and TRBJ2-5; 7 positions match TRBD1. Germline CDR1 reads SGHRS; CDR2 reads YFSETQ. With V trimmed by 0 bases and J by 5 bases, 7 bases remained unmatched. This CDR3 has 15 amino acids. As DNA, the CDR3 is TGCGCCAGCAGCTTGGGACAGGGAATGGAGGAGACCCAGTACTTC. The encoded protein is CASSLGQGMEETQYF. The complete variable domain, with remaining parts taken from reference TRBV5-1 and TRBJ2-5, reads KAGVTQTPRYLIKTRGQQVTLSCSPISGHRSVSWYQQTPGQGLQFLFEYFSETQRNKGNFPGRFSGRQFSNSRSEMNVSTLELGDSALYLCASSLGQGMEETQYFGPGTRLLVL.

This chain joins TRBV12-2 and TRBJ1-6; the D call of TRBD1 is as the table states it, not checked on the DNA. TRBV12-2 is described as a pseudogene. This CDR3 has 15 residues. CDR3 in amino acids: CASRLGPGGNSPLHF. Here the CDR3 DNA reads TGTGCAAGTCGCTTAGGTCCAGGGGGAAATTCACCCCTCCACTTT.

The chain carries TRBV5-1 and TRBJ2-3, with 11 bases fitting TRBD2. Germline loops: CDR1 SGHRS, CDR2 YFSETQ. The CDR3 contains 15 residues. The V segment lost 4 bases and the J segment 5 bases; nucleotides outside the gene matches: 6. CDR3 residues: CASSHSGGAGDTQYF. Here the CDR3 DNA reads TGCGCCAGCAGCCATAGCGGGGGGGCTGGAGATACGCAGTATTTT.

This clone was detected a few times. The CDR3 sequence: CASSPPGALLNTEAFF. CDR3 DNA: TGTGCCAGCAGTCCCCCAGGGGCCCTGCTAAACACTGAAGCTTTCTTT. J is TRBJ1-1 and V is TRBV7-9, with D possibly being TRBD1 (6 bases). The CDR3 is 16 amino acids. V was shortened by 6 bases and J by 2 bases, with 19 bases between the two germline ends. From germline, CDR1 is SEHNR and CDR2 FQNEAQ (reference sequence).

DNA for the CDR3: TGTGCCAGCAGTTACCTGGGACAGGGCTACGAGCAGTACTTC. It translates to CASSYLGQGYEQYF. This chain connects TRBV6-2 or TRBV6-3 to TRBJ2-7; 9 positions agree with TRBD1. After removal of 2 bases from V and 3 bases from J, the junction contained 2 bases not matched to a gene. This CDR3 spans 14 amino acids. CDR1 and CDR2 from the germline V gene are MNHEY and SVGEGT.

This clone was observed at least ten times. The V gene is TRBV7-2, the J gene TRBJ1-2; D is ambiguous. The germline gives CDR1 SGHTA, CDR2 FQGNSA. V lost 1 base to trimming and J lost 3 bases, with 9 bases between them. The CDR3 extends over 14 amino acids. CDR3 DNA: TGTGCCAGCAGCTTAGGGGCAGGATACTATGGCTACACCTTC. Translating gives CASSLGAGYYGYTF.

This clone occurred once. The J gene is TRBJ1-4, the V gene TRBV10-3, with D hard to call. The V gene lost 6 bases and the J gene lost 0 bases, with 14 bases spanning the gap. CDR1 is ENHRY and CDR2 is SYGVKD in the germline V gene. The CDR3 has 16 amino acids. The CDR3 loop is CAISSGGIATNEKLFF. CDR3 nucleotides: TGTGCCATCAGCTCTGGTGGCATCGCAACTAATGAAAAACTGTTTTTT.

The V call is TRBV7-2, the J call TRBJ2-3, with D maybe TRBD1 (5 bases). Trimming removed 3 bases at V and 4 bases at J, with 14 bases between. CDR3 length: 15 residues. Per germline, CDR1 SGHTA and CDR2 FQGNSA. CDR3 DNA: TGTGCCAGCAGCTTGCAAGGCCAGGGTTCAGATACGCAGTATTTT. It is translated as CASSLQGQGSDTQYF.

The rearrangement joins TRBV5-1 to TRBJ1-3; D is undetermined. The CDR3 has 14 residues. The ends were cut back, 1 base at V and 0 bases at J, with 5 bases in the middle. From germline, CDR1 is SGHRS and CDR2 YFSETQ. In DNA, the CDR3 is TGCGCCAGCAGCTTGCACGGCTCTGGAAACACCATATATTTT. This codes for CASSLHGSGNTIYF.

The table lists this clone with a few counts. The gene calls are TRBV5-4 and TRBJ1-3; D is uncertain. With 4 bases removed from V and 8 bases from J, the gap between germline ends came to 16 bases. Germline values: CDR1 SGHNT, CDR2 YYREEE (reference sequence). The CDR3 consists of 14 residues. CDR3 sequence: CASSTSMGADTIYF. CDR3 DNA sequence: TGTGCCAGCAGCACAAGCATGGGAGCGGACACCATATATTTT.

The chain's CDR3 is CASSLAAGANTGELFF. CDR3 bases: TGTGCCAGCAGCTTAGCGGCCGGGGCGAACACCGGGGAGCTGTTTTTT. V gene TRBV7-2 combines with J gene TRBJ2-2, with D perhaps matching TRBD2 (5 bases). The ends were cut back, 0 bases at V and 0 bases at J, with 8 bases in the middle. Per the germline V gene, CDR1 is SGHTA and CDR2 is FQGNSA. The CDR3 runs to 16 residues.

This clone was counted only a few times. This rearrangement joins TRBV24-1 to TRBJ1-2; D not certain. The CDR3 is made up of 12 amino acids. Germline values: CDR1 KGHDR, CDR2 SFDVKD. The V gene lost 0 bases and the J gene lost 6 bases, with 4 bases spanning the gap. The CDR3 is CATSDLSDGYTF. Here the CDR3 DNA reads TGTGCCACCAGTGATTTGAGCGATGGCTACACCTTC.

The V and J genes are TRBV12-3 or TRBV12-4 and TRBJ1-5, with 9 bases aligning to TRBD1. V was pared by 5 bases and J by 7 bases, with 3 bases of the junction left unmatched. CDR3 length: 13 amino acids. The CDR3 DNA reads as TGTGCCAGCAGTCTGACAGGGGGACAGCCCCAGCATTTT. Encoded protein: CASSLTGGQPQHF.